This T cell receptor beta chain was retrieved from a study of PD-1 blockade in classical Hodgkin lymphoma (dated by TCRdb to 2018 to 2020). At the level of the whole study: Nivolumab dosing was 3 mg/kg intravenously every 2 weeks, continuing until either disease progression or unacceptable toxicity. A peripheral blood immune signature of response to PD-1 blockade in classical Hodgkin lymphoma was defined using TCR beta sequencing and CyTOF.

Beyond this particular receptor, the publication reports: Only a single clinical trial cohort was studied, and what caused the repertoire differences, possibly disease activity or prior therapy, remained undefined. A significant rise by C4D1 was seen in CD4+ but not CD8+ TCR diversity (p=0.0027 vs p=0.16), with the rise being most apparent in complete responders (p=0.02). Baseline TCR diversity was reported as lower in newly diagnosed patients than in healthy donors, and lower still in relapsed/refractory patients. Lower diversity was observed in patients in whom nivolumab was started less than 1 year after ASCT, and these patients were excluded from later analyses so that confounding by immune reconstitution would be avoided. Trial patients with a complete response had baseline diversity similar to that of newly diagnosed patients, while partial responders and progressors had significantly lower diversity.

What this sample's time point label stands for: cycle 1 day 1 (C1D1), immediately before nivolumab initiation. Relapse after autologous stem cell transplantation had occurred in all trial patients, and cohorts A, B and C were distinguished by prior brentuximab vedotin exposure. A total of over 50 patients with relapsed/refractory classical Hodgkin lymphoma made up the trial cohort, and each patient's best overall response was complete response, partial response or progressive disease. In the multi-cohort phase II CheckMate 205 trial, trial patients received single-agent nivolumab. An independent review committee assessed best overall response by applying the 2007 International Working Group response criteria. Trial PBMCs were collected immediately before nivolumab initiation (C1D1) and during therapy at cycle 2 day 1 and cycle 4 day 1. Peripheral blood was collected in 8 mL Vacutainer Cell Preparation Tubes, from which PBMCs were isolated by centrifugation and then cryopreserved.

To note about this clone: Its binding antigen is unknown. Base qualities were left out, and no much larger clone turns up one base away.

The germline V end is reduced by 3 bases and the J end by 0 bases; junction bases left unmatched: 7. From a lookup of the germline V gene, CDR1 and CDR2 are SNHLY and FYNNEI. The CDR3 measures 16 amino acids from cysteine to phenylalanine. Of all the DNA, just the CDR3 is kept, 48 bases in frame from base 1. Genomic DNA was extracted with the Qiagen DNeasy kit from unsorted PBMCs and from negatively selected CD4+ and CD8+ fractions. TCR beta CDR3 regions were amplified by immunoSEQ multiplex PCR using primers annealing to V and J segments. A synthetic immune receptor repertoire was used to minimize amplification bias, and any remaining bias was removed computationally after sequencing. The authors processed their data as follows. Custom Python scripts were used to quantify repertoire diversity as the Shannon entropy index. Unsorted, CD4+ and CD8+ repertoires were analyzed separately, except for combined analyses in which CD4+ and CD8+ sequences were merged in silico. A clone was considered expanded if an increase in frequency of at least 2-fold after treatment relative to C1D1 was found, and a pseudocount of 0.5 was applied to clones undetected at baseline. Singleton clones were defined as clones with 0 or 1 copy at C1D1, and non-singleton clones were defined as clones with 2 or more copies. By matching protein sequences in sorted samples from the same patient, clones expanded in unsorted samples were annotated as CD4+, CD8+ or unknown. Wilcoxon tests on paired samples were used to test changes in diversity from C1D1 to C4D1. In TCRdb, the immuneACCESS table is reduced to in-frame sequences with V and J assigned. These tables do not hold every clone; where another copy was compared, an unresolved V gene accounts for under half, and the others remain unexplained. The V and J calls and clone size were taken over from that table, and D and trimming were inferred from the DNA. This sample comprises 10,000 to 15,000 clones, roughly 80% of them detected only once. Roughly 25% of the sample comes from the top ten.

The rearrangement joined TRBV2 to TRBJ2-7, and TRBD2 matches 8 of the central bases. The specimen comprised peripheral blood mononuclear cells (PBMCs), sampled at baseline. The sequence was obtained from a human donor with classical Hodgkin lymphoma. The CDR3 amino acid sequence is: CASSEGVAGFSYEQYF. The nucleotide sequence reads TGTGCCAGCAGTGAGGGGGTAGCGGGATTCTCCTACGAGCAGTACTTC.